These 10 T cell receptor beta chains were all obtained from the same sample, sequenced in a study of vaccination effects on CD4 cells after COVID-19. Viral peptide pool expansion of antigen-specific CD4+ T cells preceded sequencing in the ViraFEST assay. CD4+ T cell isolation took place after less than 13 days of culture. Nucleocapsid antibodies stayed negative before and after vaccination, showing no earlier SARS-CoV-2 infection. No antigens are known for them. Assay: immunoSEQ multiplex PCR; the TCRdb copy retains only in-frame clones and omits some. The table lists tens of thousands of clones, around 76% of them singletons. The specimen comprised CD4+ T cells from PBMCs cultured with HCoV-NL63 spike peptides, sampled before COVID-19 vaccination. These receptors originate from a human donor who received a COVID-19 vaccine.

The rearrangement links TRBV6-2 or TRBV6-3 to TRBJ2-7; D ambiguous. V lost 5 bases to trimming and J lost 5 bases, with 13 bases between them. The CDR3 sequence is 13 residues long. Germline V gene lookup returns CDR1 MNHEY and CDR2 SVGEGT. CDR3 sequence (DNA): TGTGCCAGCAGTGACCCCCAGAGGCACGAGCAGTACTTC. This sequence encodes CASSDPQRHEQYF.

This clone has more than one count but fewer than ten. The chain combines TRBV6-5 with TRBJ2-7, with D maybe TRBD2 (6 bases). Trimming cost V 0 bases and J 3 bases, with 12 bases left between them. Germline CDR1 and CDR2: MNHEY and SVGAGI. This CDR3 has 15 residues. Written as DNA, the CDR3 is TGTGCCAGCAGTTACTCGGGGACTGAGAACTACGAGCAGTACTTC. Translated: CASSYSGTENYEQYF.

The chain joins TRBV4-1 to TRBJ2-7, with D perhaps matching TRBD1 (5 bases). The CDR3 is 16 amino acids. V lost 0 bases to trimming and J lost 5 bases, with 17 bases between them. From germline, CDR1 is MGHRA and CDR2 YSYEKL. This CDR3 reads CASSQDLQGPLNEQYF. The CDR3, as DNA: TGCGCCAGCAGCCAAGATTTGCAGGGTCCTCTGAACGAGCAGTACTTC.

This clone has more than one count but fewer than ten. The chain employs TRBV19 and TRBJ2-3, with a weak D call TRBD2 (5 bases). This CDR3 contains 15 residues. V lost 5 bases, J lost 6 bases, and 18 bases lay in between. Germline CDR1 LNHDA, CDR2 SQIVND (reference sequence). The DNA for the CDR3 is TGTGCCAGTAGTTCCTCTGCGGGCGGTTTGGATACGCAGTATTTT. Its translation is CASSSSAGGLDTQYF.

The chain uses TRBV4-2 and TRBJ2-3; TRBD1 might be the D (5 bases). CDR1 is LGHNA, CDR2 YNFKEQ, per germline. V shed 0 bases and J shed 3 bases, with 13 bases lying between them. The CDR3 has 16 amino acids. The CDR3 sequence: CASSQDWTFSTDTQYF. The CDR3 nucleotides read TGTGCCAGCAGCCAAGATTGGACATTTAGTACAGATACGCAGTATTTT.

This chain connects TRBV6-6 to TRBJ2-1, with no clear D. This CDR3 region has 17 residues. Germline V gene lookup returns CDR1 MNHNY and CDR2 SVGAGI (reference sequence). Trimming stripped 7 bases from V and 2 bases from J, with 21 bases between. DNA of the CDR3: TGTGCCAGCACTCGTAATCCCGGAGTGGGGACCTACAATGAGCAGTTCTTC. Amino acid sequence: CASTRNPGVGTYNEQFF.

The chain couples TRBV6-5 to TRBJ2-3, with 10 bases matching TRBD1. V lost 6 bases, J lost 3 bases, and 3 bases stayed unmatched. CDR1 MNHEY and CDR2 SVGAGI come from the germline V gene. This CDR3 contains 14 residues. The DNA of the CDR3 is TGTGCCAGCAGGAGGGGACAGGGGACAGATACGCAGTATTTT. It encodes CASRRGQGTDTQYF.

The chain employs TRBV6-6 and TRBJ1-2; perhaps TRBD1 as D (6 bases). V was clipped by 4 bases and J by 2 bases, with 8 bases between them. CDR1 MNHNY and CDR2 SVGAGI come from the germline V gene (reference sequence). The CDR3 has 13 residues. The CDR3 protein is CASSFGQNYGYTF. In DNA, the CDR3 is TGTGCCAGCAGTTTCGGACAGAACTATGGCTACACCTTC.

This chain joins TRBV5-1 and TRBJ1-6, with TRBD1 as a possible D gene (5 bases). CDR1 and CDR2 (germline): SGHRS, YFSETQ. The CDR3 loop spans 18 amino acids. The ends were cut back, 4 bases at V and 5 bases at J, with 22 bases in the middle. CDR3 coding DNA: TGCGCCAGCAGCGTGATCGGGGCTATAAGGGACCATAATTCACCCCTCCACTTT. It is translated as CASSVIGAIRDHNSPLHF.

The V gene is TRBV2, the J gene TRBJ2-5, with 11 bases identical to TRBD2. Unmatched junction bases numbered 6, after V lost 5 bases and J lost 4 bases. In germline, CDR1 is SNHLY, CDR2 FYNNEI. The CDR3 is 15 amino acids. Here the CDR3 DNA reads TGTGCCAGCAGTCCCGGGACTAGCGGCCTAGAGACCCAGTACTTC. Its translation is CASSPGTSGLETQYF.